Sequencing of this TCR beta chain was carried out in a study of T cell responses to AZD1222 COVID-19 vaccine. This clone showed up just once. Its specificity is not known. Germline CDR1 SGHAT, CDR2 FQNNGV. CDR3 length: 13 amino acids. V gave up 3 bases and J gave up 14 bases; unmatched junction bases: 4. Overall study findings and caveats: Vaccination with two AZD1222 doses was followed by a rise in Spike-specific TCR breadth and depth. Baseline testing showed seropositivity in only six AZD1222 recipients.

Sequencing used immunoSEQ multiplex PCR; TCRdb keeps in-frame clones, though not all of them. This sample carries around 140,000 clones, 90% of them seen once, and the ten largest clones take 1.5% to 2%. The sequencing here drew on peripheral blood, taken on day 0 of AZD1222 vaccination. The clonotype originates from an adult in good health. The chain couples TRBV11-2 to TRBJ1-6, with TRBD1 matching over 10 bases. Here the CDR3 DNA reads TGTGCCAGCAGCTTGACAGGGGGCAATACCCTCCACTTT. Translated, it gives CASSLTGGNTLHF.